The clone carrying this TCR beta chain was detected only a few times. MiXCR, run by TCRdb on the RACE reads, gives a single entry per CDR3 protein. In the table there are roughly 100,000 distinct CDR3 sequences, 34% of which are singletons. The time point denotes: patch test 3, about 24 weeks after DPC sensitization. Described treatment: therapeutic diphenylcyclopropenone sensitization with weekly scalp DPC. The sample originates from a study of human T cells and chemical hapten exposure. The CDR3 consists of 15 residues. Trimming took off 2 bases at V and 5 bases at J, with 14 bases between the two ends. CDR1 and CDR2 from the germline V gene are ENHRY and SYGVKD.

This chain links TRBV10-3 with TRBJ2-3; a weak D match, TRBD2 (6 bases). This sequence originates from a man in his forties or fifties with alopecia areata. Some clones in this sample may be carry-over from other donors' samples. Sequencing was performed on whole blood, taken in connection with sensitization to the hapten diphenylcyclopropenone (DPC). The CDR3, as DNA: TGTGCCATCAGTGAGAGAGGCGGACTACAAGATACGCAGTATTTT. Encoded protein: CAISERGGLQDTQYF.